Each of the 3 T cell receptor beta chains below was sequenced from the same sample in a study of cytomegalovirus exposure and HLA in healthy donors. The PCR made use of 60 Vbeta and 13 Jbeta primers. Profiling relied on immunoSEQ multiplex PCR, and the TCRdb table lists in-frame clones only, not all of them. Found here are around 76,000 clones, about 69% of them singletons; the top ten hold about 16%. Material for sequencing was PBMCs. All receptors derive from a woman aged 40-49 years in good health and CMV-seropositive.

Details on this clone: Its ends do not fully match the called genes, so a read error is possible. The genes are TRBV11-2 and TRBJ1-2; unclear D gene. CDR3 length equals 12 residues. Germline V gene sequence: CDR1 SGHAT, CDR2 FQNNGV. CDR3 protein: CASSLGSALTVF. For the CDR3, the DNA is TGTGCCAGCAGCTTAGGGTCTGCTTTAACGGTCTTC.

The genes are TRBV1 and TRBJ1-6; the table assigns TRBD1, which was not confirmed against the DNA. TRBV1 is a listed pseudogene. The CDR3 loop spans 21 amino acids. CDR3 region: CTSSQEKGTGRINSYNSPLHF. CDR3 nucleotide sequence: TGCACCAGCAGCCAAGAAAAAGGGACAGGGCGGATAAACTCCTATAATTCACCCCTCCACTTT.

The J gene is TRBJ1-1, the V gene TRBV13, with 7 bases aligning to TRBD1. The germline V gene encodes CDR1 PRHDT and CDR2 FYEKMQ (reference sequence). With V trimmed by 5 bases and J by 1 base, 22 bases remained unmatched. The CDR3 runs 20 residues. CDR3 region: CASSPPPGQRPSGGNTEAFF. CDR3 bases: TGTGCCAGCAGCCCACCCCCGGGACAGCGCCCCTCTGGTGGGAACACTGAAGCTTTCTTT.